This paragraph covers one TCR beta chain sequence. This table comes from immunoSEQ multiplex PCR, and its TCRdb copy is limited to in-frame clones, with some not included. The sample records 200,000 to 250,000 clones, around 82% being singletons. V trimming: 4 bases; J trimming: 8 bases; junction bases outside the gene matches: 5. Germline CDR1 reads MNHEY; CDR2 reads SVGAGI. The CDR3 has 14 residues. This record comes from a study of blood T cell repertoires in COVID-19. Looking at the study overall: Collection of acute and convalescent COVID-19 samples took place in the United States, Italy and Spain.

The sequence was collected from a woman aged 40 to 50 with acute COVID-19. Source material: PBMCs or T cells enriched from blood (not recorded which). The gene calls are TRBV6-5 and TRBJ1-4, with 9 bases matching TRBD1. The CDR3 is CASSFGTGKEKLFF. Here the CDR3 DNA reads TGTGCCAGCAGTTTCGGGACAGGGAAAGAAAAACTGTTTTTT.